One and the same sample provided the 19 T cell receptor beta chains below, sequenced in a study of blood T cell repertoires in COVID-19. Using immunoSEQ multiplex PCR, the repertoire was profiled, and TCRdb retains in-frame clones only, with some absent. In the table there are over 200,000 clones, roughly 88% of which are singletons. The material sequenced was PBMCs or T cells enriched from blood (not recorded which). These receptors were collected from a woman aged 40-49 years with acute COVID-19.

The J gene is TRBJ2-3, the V gene TRBV10-1; 11 bases are a match to TRBD2. Per germline, CDR1 WNHNN and CDR2 SYGVQD (reference sequence). The CDR3 runs to 15 residues. Germline trimming cut 2 bases from V and 6 bases from J; bases unmatched to any gene: 4. This CDR3 reads CASSEGLAGGDTQYF. CDR3 bases: TGCGCCAGCAGTGAGGGGCTAGCGGGGGGTGATACGCAGTATTTT.

This chain joins TRBV5-6 and TRBJ1-6; 7 bases are shared with TRBD1. CDR1 and CDR2 from the germline V gene are SGHDT and YYEEEE. Unmatched junction bases numbered 8, after V lost 1 base and J lost 10 bases. CDR3 length: 15 residues. The DNA for the CDR3 is TGTGCCAGCAGCTTGAGGCCAGGGGGAGACTCACCCCTCCACTTT. It codes for CASSLRPGGDSPLHF.

This clone was seen once. This chain links TRBV2 with TRBJ1-3; D is undetermined. Trimming shortened V by 2 bases and J by 0 bases, and 8 bases separated the two germline ends. Germline V CDR1 and CDR2: SNHLY, FYNNEI. The CDR3 consists of 15 residues. The CDR3 nucleotides read TGTGCCAGCAGTGAATCCCTGAGCTCTGGAAACACCATATATTTT. This sequence encodes CASSESLSSGNTIYF.

The rearrangement uses TRBV19 and TRBJ2-5, with a weak D call TRBD1 (6 bases). The germline V gene encodes CDR1 LNHDA and CDR2 SQIVND (reference sequence). With 5 bases removed from V and 7 bases from J, the gap between germline ends came to 17 bases. This CDR3 comprises 14 residues. The CDR3 loop is CASSQDSPFRTQYF. DNA of the CDR3: TGTGCCAGTAGTCAGGACAGCCCTTTTCGGACCCAGTACTTC.

The gene calls are TRBV5-8 and TRBJ2-5, with D tentatively TRBD1 (5 bases). V was clipped by 5 bases and J by 6 bases, with 5 bases between them. The CDR3 is made up of 10 amino acids. In germline, CDR1 is SGHTS, CDR2 YDEGEE. CDR3 coding DNA: TGTGCCAGCAGGGGGCAGACCCAGTACTTC. Translated: CASRGQTQYF.

The CDR3 sequence: CASQTTGHRGVGYTF. In DNA form, the CDR3 reads TGCGCCAGCCAAACCACAGGGCATCGAGGGGTTGGCTACACCTTC. This sequence joins TRBV5-1 and TRBJ1-2, with D perhaps matching TRBD1 (6 bases). CDR1 is SGHRS and CDR2 is YFSETQ in the germline V gene. V was cut by 7 bases and J by 7 bases, with 23 bases left in between. The CDR3 runs to 15 residues.

The table lists this clone with a count of one. V usage is TRBV5-1 and J usage is TRBJ2-2; 13 bases line up with TRBD2. This CDR3 has 17 residues. Losses at the gene ends were 5 bases for V and 1 base for J; bases not matched to a gene: 5. Looked up from germline, CDR1 is SGHRS and CDR2 is YFSETQ. CDR3 nucleotide sequence: TGCGCCAGCAGACCGGGACTAGCGGGGCAGAACACCGGGGAGCTGTTTTTT. It translates to CASRPGLAGQNTGELFF.

This chain uses TRBV27 with TRBJ1-2; 7 nucleotides line up with TRBD1. V lost 0 bases, J lost 8 bases, and 3 bases stayed unmatched. Germline assignment: CDR1 MNHEY and CDR2 SMNVEV (reference sequence). The CDR3 runs 13 residues. CDR3 coding DNA: TGTGCCAGCAGTTTATCAGGGGGCCCAGGCTACACCTTC. It codes for CASSLSGGPGYTF.

J is TRBJ2-1 and V is TRBV7-2, with 14 nucleotides matching TRBD2. Looked up from germline, CDR1 is SGHTA and CDR2 is FQGNSA. This CDR3 comprises 16 residues. The V segment lost 5 bases and the J segment 7 bases; nucleotides outside the gene matches: 7. Here the CDR3 reads CASSPSTSGGVNEQFF. Written as DNA, the CDR3 is TGTGCCAGCAGCCCCTCGACTAGCGGGGGGGTTAATGAGCAGTTCTTC.

The chain recombines TRBV3-1 (or the pseudogene TRBV3-2) with TRBJ1-5; tentatively, D is TRBD1 (5 bases). The CDR3 runs to 15 residues. Germline CDR1 LGHDT, CDR2 YNNKEL (reference sequence). The germline V and J ends were trimmed by 1 base and 6 bases, with 13 bases remaining between them. DNA for the CDR3: TGTGCCAGCAGCCAAGGGAGGGGCCTTCTTCAGCCCCAGCATTTT. Its protein product is CASSQGRGLLQPQHF.

The V gene is TRBV20-1, the J gene TRBJ2-1; D call uncertain. CDR1 and CDR2 from the germline V gene are DFQATT and SNEGSKA (reference sequence). The V gene lost 3 bases and the J gene lost 4 bases, with 13 bases spanning the gap. This CDR3 comprises 14 residues. DNA for the CDR3: TGCAGTGCTAGTACTCCCGGGTTTTACAATGAGCAGTTCTTC. Its protein product is CSASTPGFYNEQFF.

The chain employs TRBV7-2 and TRBJ2-3; TRBD2 matches at 10 bases. This CDR3 contains 12 residues. V shed 8 bases and J 7 bases; nucleotides not matched to a gene: 3. CDR1 SGHTA and CDR2 FQGNSA come from the germline V gene. The chain's CDR3 is CASSSGGYTQYF. CDR3 sequence (DNA): TGTGCCAGCTCTAGCGGGGGTTATACGCAGTATTTT.

The rearrangement links TRBV6-2 or TRBV6-3 to TRBJ2-3; 11 bases map to TRBD2. The CDR3 consists of 20 residues. V shed 5 bases and J 4 bases; nucleotides not matched to a gene: 20. Germline values: CDR1 MNHEY, CDR2 SVGEGT. CDR3 coding DNA: TGTGCCAGCAGTCCGAACCAACTAGCGGGGGTCCCTGGACCCCCAGATACGCAGTATTTT. Translation gives CASSPNQLAGVPGPPDTQYF.

This sequence joins TRBV4-3 and TRBJ1-2; D gene unclear. V was trimmed by 2 bases and J by 1 base, leaving 11 bases between them. This CDR3 spans 15 amino acids. From germline, CDR1 is LGHNA and CDR2 YSLEER. The CDR3: CASSQTLADNYGYTF. CDR3 coding DNA: TGCGCCAGCAGCCAAACCTTGGCGGATAACTATGGCTACACCTTC.

This chain links TRBV7-2 with TRBJ1-5; D possibly corresponds to TRBD1 (6 bases). The V end lost 5 bases, the J end lost 1 base, and 9 bases lay between the germline ends. From germline, CDR1 is SGHTA and CDR2 FQGNSA. The CDR3 has 14 amino acids. The CDR3 DNA reads as TGTGCCAGCAGCCTAACAGGGAGCAATCAGCCCCAGCATTTT. This translates into CASSLTGSNQPQHF.

This chain uses TRBV7-9 with TRBJ2-7; 7 positions match TRBD2. Germline CDR1 reads SEHNR; CDR2 reads FQNEAQ (reference sequence). The CDR3 extends over 17 amino acids. Trimming removed 0 bases from V and 0 bases from J; junction bases left unmatched: 8. Here the CDR3 reads CASSLAGPSGHSYEQYV. The CDR3 nucleotides are TGTGCCAGCAGCTTAGCTGGCCCTAGCGGACACTCCTACGAGCAGTACGTC.

Written as DNA, the CDR3 is TGTGCCAGTCAGGGCAGGTGGGGGGGCGGCACTGAAGCTTTCTTT. Protein: CASQGRWGGGTEAFF. The V gene is TRBV2, the J gene TRBJ1-1; tentative D call: TRBD1 (6 bases). The CDR3 sequence is 15 residues long. Trimming removed 9 bases at V and 4 bases at J, with 21 bases between. The germline V gene encodes CDR1 SNHLY and CDR2 FYNNEI. Full variable domain (missing parts from reference TRBV2 and TRBJ1-1): EPEVTQTPSHQVTQMGQEVILRCVPISNHLYFYWYRQILGQKVEFLVSFYNNEISEKSEIFDDQFSVERPDGSNFTLKIRSTKLEDSAMYFCASQGRWGGGTEAFFGQGTRLTVV.

The V gene is TRBV27, the J gene TRBJ1-1; the D is unclear. The CDR3 has 16 amino acids. Germline CDR1 is MNHEY and CDR2 is SMNVEV (reference sequence). Deletions cut 3 bases from V and 1 base from J, with 15 bases between. DNA of the CDR3: TGTGCCAGCAGTTTGTTCCGCGGTTCGCCGAACACTGAAGCTTTCTTT. Protein sequence: CASSLFRGSPNTEAFF.

The genes are TRBV25-1 and TRBJ2-2; D gene ambiguous. V dropped 6 bases and J dropped 5 bases, with 10 bases sitting between them. The length of the CDR3 is 13 residues. Germline CDR1 reads MGHDK; CDR2 reads SYGVNS. The DNA for the CDR3 is TGTGCCAGCAGCCCCCCAGGTACCGGGGAGCTGTTTTTT. It codes for CASSPPGTGELFF.